This is a list of T cell receptor beta chains from one sample in a study of shared clonotypes between healthy human individuals. This table comes from immunoSEQ multiplex PCR, and its TCRdb copy is limited to in-frame clones, with some not included. The data contain about 2.4 million clones, over 85% of them singletons. Sequencing used naive CD4+ T cells sorted from blood. Every receptor here comes from a man between 18 and 35 years old in good health. Both conserved end residues are part of each CDR3. Each record gives: CDR3 DNA, CDR3 protein, D gene, J gene, V gene, clone size. D genes are given only for firm matches. Expanded clones are given a class, and other clones once, few, many or no size at all.

CDR3nt: TGCAGCGTTGGGGACCGAACCTACGAGCAGTACTTC; CDR3aa: CSVGDRTYEQYF; d_gene: .; j_gene: TRBJ2-7; v_gene: TRBV29-1; abundance: .
CDR3nt: TGCGCCAGCAGTCAATCGGGGGAGACCCAGTACTTC; CDR3aa: CASSQSGETQYF; d_gene: .; j_gene: TRBJ2-5; v_gene: TRBV23-1; abundance: .
CDR3nt: TGCGCCAGCAGCTTGGGGCCGGAGACCCAGTACTTC; CDR3aa: CASSLGPETQYF; d_gene: .; j_gene: TRBJ2-5; v_gene: TRBV5-1; abundance: once
CDR3nt: TGTGCCAGCTCACCAAGCGGGACTCCCTACGAGCAGTACTTC; CDR3aa: CASSPSGTPYEQYF; d_gene: TRBD2; j_gene: TRBJ2-7; v_gene: TRBV18; abundance: .
CDR3nt: TGTGCCAGCTCAACGAACAGGCTTAACACTGAAGCTTTCTTT; CDR3aa: CASSTNRLNTEAFF; d_gene: .; j_gene: TRBJ1-1; v_gene: TRBV18; abundance: .
CDR3nt: TGTGCCAGTAGTCTAGCGGGAGTAGCAGATACGCAGTATTTT; CDR3aa: CASSLAGVADTQYF; d_gene: TRBD2; j_gene: TRBJ2-3; v_gene: TRBV19; abundance: .
CDR3nt: TGTGCCTGGAGTGGACAGGGCTTGTACGAGCAGTACTTC; CDR3aa: CAWSGQGLYEQYF; d_gene: TRBD1; j_gene: TRBJ2-7; v_gene: TRBV30; abundance: .
CDR3nt: TGCAGTGCTATTGGACAGGTCCAGTATTTT; CDR3aa: CSAIGQVQYF; d_gene: TRBD1; j_gene: TRBJ2-3; v_gene: TRBV20-1; abundance: .
CDR3nt: TGTGCCACCTCTATGGGTGGCGGGGAGACCCAGTACTTC; CDR3aa: CATSMGGGETQYF; d_gene: .; j_gene: TRBJ2-5; v_gene: TRBV10-3; abundance: .
CDR3nt: TGTGCCAGCAGTTACCAGGGTGCGGTCACAGATACGCAGTATTTT; CDR3aa: CASSYQGAVTDTQYF; d_gene: .; j_gene: TRBJ2-3; v_gene: TRBV6-5; abundance: .
CDR3nt: TGTGCCAGCAGCTGGGGGGTCCCCAGAAAAAAAAGCACTGAAGCTTTCTTT; CDR3aa: CASSWGVPRKKSTEAFF; d_gene: .; j_gene: TRBJ1-1; v_gene: TRBV5-5; abundance: .
CDR3nt: TGCGCCAGCAGCTTGGGGACGGTCTCTGGAAACACCATATATTTT; CDR3aa: CASSLGTVSGNTIYF; d_gene: .; j_gene: TRBJ1-3; v_gene: TRBV5-1; abundance: .
CDR3nt: TGCGCCAGCAGCTGGGAGGCCAACGTCCTGACTTTC; CDR3aa: CASSWEANVLTF; d_gene: .; j_gene: TRBJ2-6; v_gene: TRBV5-1; abundance: .
CDR3nt: TGTGCCAGTAGTATAGCGGGACAGATCACAGATACGCAGTATTTT; CDR3aa: CASSIAGQITDTQYF; d_gene: TRBD1; j_gene: TRBJ2-3; v_gene: TRBV19; abundance: .
CDR3nt: TGCGCCAGTCAGGACAGGGACTATGGCTACACCTTC; CDR3aa: CASQDRDYGYTF; d_gene: TRBD1; j_gene: TRBJ1-2; v_gene: TRBV10-2; abundance: once
CDR3nt: TGTGCCAGCAGCCGCGGACAGCTTGGAAACACCATATATTTT; CDR3aa: CASSRGQLGNTIYF; d_gene: .; j_gene: TRBJ1-3; v_gene: TRBV7-2; abundance: .
CDR3nt: TGTGCCAGCAGCTCCTGGGTGGGGCCTGAAGCTTTCTTT; CDR3aa: CASSSWVGPEAFF; d_gene: .; j_gene: TRBJ1-1; v_gene: TRBV7-2; abundance: .
CDR3nt: TGTGCCAGCAGCAAAGAAGAAGGAGGGACTGAAGCTTTCTTT; CDR3aa: CASSKEEGGTEAFF; d_gene: .; j_gene: TRBJ1-1; v_gene: TRBV21-1; abundance: .
CDR3nt: TGTGCCAGCAGCCAAGACCCATTCTGGACAGGGGGAGAAAAACTGTTTTTT; CDR3aa: CASSQDPFWTGGEKLFF; d_gene: TRBD1; j_gene: TRBJ1-4; v_gene: TRBV4-2; abundance: .